These 32 T cell receptor beta chains came from one sample sequenced in a study of memory CD4+ T cells and cytomegalovirus serostatus. The sort gate was single viable CD3+CD4+CD8-CD45RO+ cells for memory CD4+ T cells. Measured with immunoSEQ multiplex PCR; TCRdb has only the in-frame clones, and not every one. The sample holds 35,000 to 45,000 clones; more than 75% are singletons and the top ten take about 0.79%. The source material was memory CD4+ T cells from blood. Source of these receptors: an adult in good health and CMV-seronegative.

The V call is TRBV7-9, the J call TRBJ2-3; 10 nucleotides match TRBD1. CDR1 SEHNR and CDR2 FQNEAQ come from the germline V gene (reference sequence). The CDR3 is 15 residues long. Unmatched junction bases numbered 6, after V lost 6 bases and J lost 3 bases. In DNA form, the CDR3 reads TGTGCCAGCAGTCCCGGGACAGGGGTTACAGATACGCAGTATTTT. Protein: CASSPGTGVTDTQYF.

This chain uses TRBV5-4 with TRBJ1-4; D is unresolved. The V gene lost 4 bases and the J gene lost 7 bases, with 20 bases spanning the gap. Germline CDR1 and CDR2: SGHNT and YYREEE (reference sequence). This CDR3 is 16 amino acids long. In DNA, the CDR3 is TGTGCCAGCAGCCCAAATCAGGACCTCAAGGGTGAAAAACTGTTTTTT. Its translation: CASSPNQDLKGEKLFF.

The V gene is TRBV19, the J gene TRBJ2-3, with unresolved D. This CDR3 has 14 amino acids. Germline assignment: CDR1 LNHDA and CDR2 SQIVND (reference sequence). The V and J ends lost 6 bases and 2 bases respectively, with 12 bases between them. The CDR3, as DNA: TGTGCCAGTAGGGGTGTGGGGATCACAGATACGCAGTATTTT. It is translated as CASRGVGITDTQYF.

The chain recombines TRBV6-1 with TRBJ2-7; 7 nucleotides line up with TRBD1. The ends lost 1 base at V and 2 bases at J; junction bases unmatched: 2. The CDR3 has 14 amino acids. Germline values: CDR1 MNHNS, CDR2 SASEGT. Here the CDR3 reads CASSEGTGPYEQYF. The DNA of the CDR3 is TGTGCCAGCAGTGAAGGGACAGGCCCCTACGAGCAGTACTTC.

This clone showed up just once. The chain combines TRBV5-6 with TRBJ1-1, with 7 positions matching TRBD1. CDR1 and CDR2 (germline): SGHDT, YYEEEE. The CDR3 spans 14 residues. Germline trimming cut 4 bases from V and 8 bases from J; bases unmatched to any gene: 11. CDR3 protein: CASSPRTGNQEAFF. The DNA of the CDR3 is TGTGCCAGCAGCCCTCGGACAGGAAACCAAGAAGCTTTCTTT.

The chain uses TRBV9 and TRBJ2-7, with 9 bases lining up with TRBD2. Germline CDR1 and CDR2: SGDLS and YYNGEE. This CDR3 is 14 amino acids long. The junction had 6 bases not matched to a gene; V was cut back by 6 bases and J by 2 bases. CDR3 sequence: CASKGQREAYEQYF. CDR3 DNA: TGTGCCAGCAAGGGACAGCGGGAGGCCTACGAGCAGTACTTC.

The J gene is TRBJ1-2, the V gene TRBV5-6; perhaps TRBD1 as D (5 bases). Trimming cost V 3 bases and J 7 bases, with 10 bases left between them. CDR1 SGHDT and CDR2 YYEEEE come from the germline V gene. The CDR3 runs to 12 residues. Here the CDR3 reads CASSWGGGGYTF. CDR3 sequence (DNA): TGTGCCAGCAGCTGGGGCGGCGGTGGCTACACCTTC.

The gene calls are TRBV6-1 and TRBJ2-1; 8 bases are shared with TRBD2. V was clipped by 7 bases and J by 6 bases; unmatched bases: 5. The CDR3 spans 13 residues. Germline CDR1 and CDR2: MNHNS and SASEGT. The CDR3 nucleotides are TGTGCCAGCAACCGAGCGGGGGTCAATGAGCAGTTCTTC. Protein: CASNRAGVNEQFF.

The J gene is TRBJ1-1, the V gene TRBV4-2; D call uncertain. The CDR3 spans 15 residues. The V end was cut by 0 bases, the J end by 1 base, with 9 bases between. Per the germline V gene, CDR1 is LGHNA and CDR2 is YNFKEQ. The CDR3 is CASSQDRRSNTEAFF. Here the CDR3 DNA reads TGTGCCAGCAGCCAAGATAGACGGTCGAACACTGAAGCTTTCTTT.

The chain employs TRBV19 and TRBJ1-2; the match to TRBD1 covers 7 bases. Germline CDR1 and CDR2: LNHDA and SQIVND (reference sequence). The CDR3 covers 15 residues. Trimming removed 8 bases from V and 8 bases from J; junction bases left unmatched: 17. The CDR3 loop reads CASSTGTALLGGYTF. CDR3 nucleotides: TGTGCCAGTTCGACCGGGACAGCTCTTTTGGGGGGCTACACCTTC.

This chain uses TRBV30 with TRBJ1-1, with no clear D. The CDR3 runs 13 residues. Looked up from germline, CDR1 is GTSNPN and CDR2 is SVGIG (reference sequence). Trimming removed 3 bases from V and 1 base from J, with 9 bases in between. The DNA of the CDR3 is TGTGCCTGGAGGGTAGAGGGGAACACTGAAGCTTTCTTT. It codes for CAWRVEGNTEAFF.

The chain is built from TRBV6-1 and TRBJ1-1; D gene unclear. Germline V gene data show CDR1 as MNHNS and CDR2 as SASEGT. The CDR3 has 15 amino acids. V was pared by 2 bases and J by 5 bases, with 15 bases between. The CDR3 sequence: CASSESKAGSTEAFF. CDR3 nucleotides: TGTGCCAGCAGTGAATCTAAAGCGGGTTCTACTGAAGCTTTCTTT.

The chain uses TRBV6-1 and TRBJ1-2; 8 bases map to TRBD1. V dropped 7 bases and J dropped 8; count of bases not matched to a gene: 6. CDR3 length: 12 residues. The germline V gene encodes CDR1 MNHNS and CDR2 SASEGT. The CDR3 nucleotides are TGTGCCAGCAATGGACAGGGAAGAGGCTACACCTTC. Translated, it gives CASNGQGRGYTF.

This rearrangement joins TRBV30 to TRBJ1-6; D might be TRBD1 (5 bases). The V gene's germline CDR1 is GTSNPN and CDR2 SVGIG (reference sequence). CDR3 size: 14 residues. Deletions cut 2 bases from V and 7 bases from J, with 12 bases between. The CDR3 loop is CAWSSQATNSPLHF. The CDR3, as DNA: TGTGCCTGGAGTTCACAGGCTACCAATTCACCCCTCCACTTT.

The rearrangement uses TRBV6-5 and TRBJ1-4; D unresolved. Germline CDR1 reads MNHEY; CDR2 reads SVGAGI. The CDR3 loop spans 15 amino acids. The V gene lost 1 base and the J gene lost 7 bases, with 13 bases spanning the gap. The CDR3 coding sequence is TGTGCCAGCAGTTACTTGGGGAATGGAGTTGAAAAACTGTTTTTT. Translating gives CASSYLGNGVEKLFF.

The chain couples TRBV18 to TRBJ1-2; no firm D call. Germline V gene data show CDR1 as KGHSH and CDR2 as LQKENI. The CDR3 totals 14 residues. V dropped 0 bases and J dropped 4 bases, with 9 bases sitting between them. CDR3 nucleotide sequence: TGTGCCAGCTCACCACCTAGTGGAACCTATGGCTACACCTTC. Encoded protein: CASSPPSGTYGYTF.

V is TRBV19 and J is TRBJ2-7; D may match TRBD1 or TRBD2 (5 bases each). The CDR3 has 13 residues. The germline V gene encodes CDR1 LNHDA and CDR2 SQIVND (reference sequence). V lost 4 bases and J 7 bases, leaving 14 bases between the germline ends. The CDR3 bases are TGTGCCAGTAGTAACCAGGGAGTGGGGGAGCAGTACTTC. This codes for CASSNQGVGEQYF. Supplemented by reference TRBV19 and TRBJ2-7, the full variable domain reads DGGITQSPKYLFRKEGQNVTLSCEQNLNHDAMYWYRQDPGQGLRLIYYSQIVNDFQKGDIAEGYSVSREKKESFPLTVTSAQKNPTAFYLCASSNQGVGEQYFGPGTRLTVT.

The CDR3 loop is CASSLGGVGEKLFF. The CDR3 bases are TGTGCCAGCAGCTTAGGAGGGGTTGGGGAAAAACTGTTTTTT. The chain links TRBV7-3 to TRBJ1-4, with a weak D call TRBD1 (5 bases). Germline loops: CDR1 SGHTA, CDR2 FQGTGA. V was shortened by 2 bases and J by 8 bases, with 12 bases between the two germline ends. CDR3 size: 14 residues.

This clone has a single count. This sequence joins TRBV5-1 and TRBJ2-2, with D possibly TRBD2 on 6 matching bases. The CDR3 loop spans 16 amino acids. The ends were cut back, 0 bases at V and 5 bases at J, with 14 bases in the middle. Germline V gene sequence: CDR1 SGHRS, CDR2 YFSETQ. In nucleotides, the CDR3 is TGCGCCAGCAGCTTGGCCGGCGGGACGTGGACCGGGGAGCTGTTTTTT. It is translated as CASSLAGGTWTGELFF.

The chain links TRBV2 to TRBJ1-5; D unclear. V lost 4 bases to trimming and J lost 0 bases, with 10 bases between them. The CDR3 has 15 amino acids. CDR1 and CDR2 from the germline V gene are SNHLY and FYNNEI. The CDR3 loop is CASSVGRISNQPQHF. In DNA form, the CDR3 reads TGTGCCAGCAGTGTCGGACGGATTAGCAATCAGCCCCAGCATTTT.

The chain links TRBV6-1 to TRBJ2-4, with D perhaps given as TRBD1 or TRBD2 (5 bases each). The ends were cut back, 2 bases at V and 4 bases at J, with 12 bases in the middle. This CDR3 spans 15 amino acids. Germline CDR1 is MNHNS and CDR2 is SASEGT. CDR3 region: CASSEPGRVKNIQYF. As DNA, the CDR3 is TGTGCCAGCAGTGAACCGGGACGGGTAAAAAACATTCAGTACTTC.

V usage is TRBV5-1 and J usage is TRBJ1-1; weak D call: TRBD1 (5 bases). Per germline, CDR1 SGHRS and CDR2 YFSETQ. The CDR3 loop spans 14 amino acids. V was trimmed by 4 bases and J by 1 base, leaving 11 bases between them. The CDR3 nucleotides are TGCGCCAGCAGCACGGGGACTAAGAACACTGAAGCTTTCTTT. Protein: CASSTGTKNTEAFF.

The rearrangement joins TRBV7-2 to TRBJ1-2; D is possibly TRBD1 (5 bases). Germline V CDR1 and CDR2: SGHTA, FQGNSA. V was shortened by 2 bases and J by 7 bases, with 11 bases between the two germline ends. This CDR3 has 13 amino acids. CDR3: CASSLQGQGGYTF. The CDR3 DNA reads as TGTGCCAGCAGCTTACAGGGTCAGGGTGGCTACACCTTC.

The V call is TRBV11-1, the J call TRBJ2-1, with TRBD2 matching over 8 bases. V dropped 2 bases and J dropped 8; count of bases not matched to a gene: 11. CDR3 length equals 16 residues. In germline, CDR1 is SGHAT, CDR2 FQDESV (reference sequence). CDR3 nucleotides: TGTGCCAGCAGCTTAAGGCGGGGGGCCATAGTACATGAGCAGTTCTTC. Translation: CASSLRRGAIVHEQFF.

The chain is built from TRBV6-6 and TRBJ2-7; D call uncertain. The length of the CDR3 is 16 residues. The germline V gene has CDR1 MNHNY and CDR2 SVGAGI (reference sequence). Trimming pared 1 base from V and 6 bases from J, leaving 19 bases between. The CDR3 protein is CASSYWRRRTSFEQYF. The CDR3 bases are TGTGCCAGCAGTTACTGGAGACGCCGGACCTCTTTCGAGCAGTACTTC.

This chain connects TRBV5-5 to TRBJ1-6; D is ambiguous. Trimming cost V 0 bases and J 4 bases, with 14 bases left between them. CDR1 is SGHKS and CDR2 is YYEKEE in the germline V gene (reference sequence). The CDR3 totals 17 residues. In DNA form, the CDR3 reads TGTGCCAGCAGCTTGGCCGCGGGCAGGAGATATAATTCACCCCTCCACTTT. This translates into CASSLAAGRRYNSPLHF. Combining the CDR3 with reference TRBV5-5 and TRBJ1-6 gives the whole variable domain DAGVTQSPTHLIKTRGQQVTLRCSPISGHKSVSWYQQVLGQGPQFIFQYYEKEERGRGNFPDRFSARQFPNYSSELNVNALLLGDSALYLCASSLAAGRRYNSPLHFGNGTRLTVT.

This clone was counted a single time. The chain uses TRBV7-2 and TRBJ2-5, with a weak D call TRBD1 (5 bases). V lost 4 bases to trimming and J lost 1 base, with 10 bases between them. This CDR3 is built from 14 residues. Germline V lookup: CDR1 SGHTA, CDR2 FQGNSA. CDR3 coding DNA: TGTGCCAGCAGCTCTATCAGGGTCCAAGAGACCCAGTACTTC. Residues: CASSSIRVQETQYF.

The V gene is TRBV5-1, the J gene TRBJ1-1, with D perhaps TRBD1 (5 bases). The CDR3 covers 11 residues. With 6 bases removed from V and 5 bases from J, the gap between germline ends came to 8 bases. Germline V lookup: CDR1 SGHRS, CDR2 YFSETQ. The CDR3: CASTGQTEAFF. In DNA form, the CDR3 reads TGCGCCAGCACGGGGCAGACTGAAGCTTTCTTT.

The chain uses TRBV7-2 and TRBJ2-5; 7 bases align to TRBD1. The DNA end is more similar to TRBJ2-7, so the J call may be wrong. The V gene's germline CDR1 is SGHTA and CDR2 FQGNSA. The CDR3 has 16 amino acids. CDR3 loop: CASSLTNTPGQYEQYF. As DNA, the CDR3 is TGTGCCAGCAGCTTGACCAACACACCGGGACAGTACGAGCAGTACTTC.

The CDR3 nucleotides are TGTGCCAGCATTAGTCTGGGACAGGGTCAAGGACCCCTCCACTTT. Translation: CASISLGQGQGPLHF. J is TRBJ1-6 and V is TRBV27; 9 bases align to TRBD1. The CDR3 length is 15 residues. J gave up 12 bases and V 7 bases, and 13 bases lay outside the gene matches. Germline V gene lookup returns CDR1 MNHEY and CDR2 SMNVEV (reference sequence).

V and J are TRBV5-1 and TRBJ1-1; possibly TRBD1 for D (5 bases). V lost 8 bases to trimming and J lost 2 bases, with 16 bases between them. There are 14 residues in the CDR3. Germline CDR1 is SGHRS and CDR2 is YFSETQ. The CDR3 spells CASQMSGENTEAFF. The CDR3, as DNA: TGCGCCAGTCAGATGTCGGGGGAAAACACTGAAGCTTTCTTT.

This chain uses TRBV7-3 with TRBJ2-5; D unclear. Germline CDR1 reads SGHTA; CDR2 reads FQGTGA. V was shortened by 2 bases and J by 5 bases, with 12 bases between the two germline ends. The CDR3 contains 14 residues. The CDR3 nucleotides are TGTGCCAGCAGCTTAGCGATGCGGCCCGAGACCCAGTACTTC. This encodes CASSLAMRPETQYF.